A selection of T cell receptor beta chains follows, all from one sample in a study of long-term antiretroviral therapy in people with HIV. Sequenced by immunoSEQ multiplex PCR; TCRdb stores in-frame clones only, minus some. The sample lists some 21,000 clones, 65% to 90% occurring once. This sample comprised unsorted PBMCs, obtained 0.1 years before starting antiretroviral therapy. The origin of the receptors is a man aged 35 to 55 with HIV. CDR3s leave out the opening cysteine and the closing phenylalanine or tryptophan. Fields, in order: D gene, V gene, CDR3 protein. A D gene is named only where the DNA matches it firmly.

d_call: -
v_call: TRBV6-6
cdr3_aa: ASSPPRGTTEAF

d_call: -
v_call: TRBV28
cdr3_aa: ASSSEGALNTEAF

d_call: -
v_call: TRBV2
cdr3_aa: ASSSDGSYEQY

d_call: -
v_call: TRBV27
cdr3_aa: ASSLAPGRETQY

d_call: -
v_call: TRBV7-2
cdr3_aa: ASSLGSHQPQH

d_call: -
v_call: TRBV11-2
cdr3_aa: ASSLDRGDQPQH

d_call: TRBD2
v_call: TRBV4-2
cdr3_aa: ASSQAAGGLYNEQF

d_call: TRBD1
v_call: TRBV5-1
cdr3_aa: ASSPGQGTDTQY

d_call: TRBD1
v_call: TRBV11-3
cdr3_aa: ASSLRGTGTYEQY

d_call: TRBD2
v_call: TRBV10-2
cdr3_aa: ASSEPRQGRPSGRAVTDTQY

d_call: -
v_call: TRBV4-3
cdr3_aa: ASSQDHRGDYNEQF

d_call: -
v_call: TRBV4-1
cdr3_aa: ASSHPPAGDYGYT

d_call: -
v_call: TRBV9
cdr3_aa: ASSLEAFDEQY

d_call: -
v_call: TRBV5-4
cdr3_aa: ASSLDWEETQY

d_call: TRBD2
v_call: TRBV6-1
cdr3_aa: ASRTSGGRETQY

d_call: TRBD1
v_call: TRBV27
cdr3_aa: ASSSGTGVSYEQY

d_call: -
v_call: TRBV18
cdr3_aa: ASSLGAGHQPQH

d_call: -
v_call: TRBV5-1
cdr3_aa: ASSLNGDYTDTQY

d_call: -
v_call: TRBV27
cdr3_aa: ASSWGWGAAGELF

d_call: -
v_call: TRBV5-1
cdr3_aa: ASSSPGTPGKETQY

d_call: TRBD1
v_call: TRBV6-5
cdr3_aa: ASSVASTGGWF

d_call: TRBD1
v_call: TRBV10-1
cdr3_aa: ASSDPVQGAGGGYT

d_call: -
v_call: TRBV7-3
cdr3_aa: ASSLSGTGELF

d_call: TRBD1
v_call: TRBV6-5
cdr3_aa: ATNRGYGYT

d_call: -
v_call: TRBV4-1
cdr3_aa: ASSQDPGAGTGELF

d_call: -
v_call: TRBV6-6
cdr3_aa: ASKDIFLSPDTQY

d_call: -
v_call: TRBV5-1
cdr3_aa: ASSLVPDSYNEQF

d_call: TRBD1
v_call: TRBV10-3
cdr3_aa: ASGTGRPSGNTIY

d_call: -
v_call: TRBV6-5
cdr3_aa: ASSYSGSGYQETQY

d_call: -
v_call: TRBV7-8
cdr3_aa: ASSSPRLGQF

d_call: TRBD2
v_call: TRBV4-2
cdr3_aa: ASSQESGGIAGELF

d_call: -
v_call: TRBV28
cdr3_aa: ASSSPSPGSHNEQF

d_call: -
v_call: TRBV19
cdr3_aa: ASSTRDATNEKLF

d_call: TRBD1
v_call: TRBV2
cdr3_aa: ASWTGRGGQPQH

d_call: -
v_call: TRBV6-6
cdr3_aa: ASSYLDSYSNQPQH

d_call: -
v_call: TRBV5-1
cdr3_aa: ASSLEGSYETQY

d_call: -
v_call: TRBV2
cdr3_aa: ASREGQFLTYEQY

d_call: TRBD1
v_call: TRBV18
cdr3_aa: ASSPLTGSSQPQH

d_call: -
v_call: TRBV7-9
cdr3_aa: ASSLGLAINEQF

d_call: -
v_call: TRBV5-1
cdr3_aa: ASSLEETQY

d_call: -
v_call: TRBV13
cdr3_aa: ASSLGRLEQF

d_call: -
v_call: TRBV5-1
cdr3_aa: ASSSGGFGTDTQY

d_call: TRBD1
v_call: TRBV25-1
cdr3_aa: ASRQGAGYEQY

d_call: -
v_call: TRBV11-2
cdr3_aa: ASSLQNTEAF

d_call: -
v_call: TRBV6-5
cdr3_aa: ASTTGLFYEQY